This T cell receptor (beta chain) came from a study of T cell responses to AZD1222 COVID-19 vaccine. Study-level points and caveats: Donors were largely white British and mainly female; clonal diversity was possibly underestimated. Spike-specific TCR breadth and depth rose after two AZD1222 doses.

Some clones are missing from TCRdb's copy, which holds only in-frame ones; the method was immunoSEQ multiplex PCR. The table has about 170,000 clones, approximately 90% seen once; the top ten hold 2.6%. Points on this clone: Its target is unknown.

The CDR3 is 14 amino acids. V lost 2 bases and J 5 bases, leaving 13 bases between the germline ends. Germline V lookup: CDR1 MNHEY, CDR2 SVGAGI. The chain combines TRBV6-5 with TRBJ2-7; D is undetermined. The clonotype comes from an adult in good health. Sequenced here: peripheral blood, sampled on day 0 of AZD1222 vaccination. In DNA form, the CDR3 reads TGTGCCAGCAGTTACGCGGCAGGTCTTGACGAGCAGTACTTC. Translated: CASSYAAGLDEQYF.